A single sample gave rise to the 26 T cell receptor beta chains below, sequenced in a study of identifying expanded T cells in peripheral blood. Sequencing was performed with immunoSEQ multiplex PCR; in TCRdb, only in-frame clones are kept and a portion is missing. The table has 60,000 or so clones, approximately 80% seen once. The sample taken for sequencing was blood. These receptor sequences come from a person aged 18 to 75 in good health.

The chain carries TRBV19 and TRBJ2-5; 8 bases fit TRBD1. Germline values: CDR1 LNHDA, CDR2 SQIVND (reference sequence). The J segment lost 5 bases and the V segment lost 3 bases, leaving 8 bases of the junction unmatched. This CDR3 region has 15 residues. CDR3 loop: CASSISQGARETQYF. DNA of the CDR3: TGTGCCAGTAGTATTTCCCAGGGGGCCAGGGAGACCCAGTACTTC.

This chain uses TRBV9 with TRBJ1-1; D may be TRBD1 (6 bases). Between the trimmed V and J ends, which lost 0 bases and 2 bases, there was a span of 8 bases. CDR3 length: 14 residues. Per the germline V gene, CDR1 is SGDLS and CDR2 is YYNGEE. Written as DNA, the CDR3 is TGTGCCAGCAGCGTAGGGACAGTCAACACTGAAGCTTTCTTT. Residues: CASSVGTVNTEAFF.

The chain couples TRBV27 to TRBJ2-7; D gene uncertain. CDR1 MNHEY and CDR2 SMNVEV come from the germline V gene (reference sequence). The V gene lost 6 bases and the J gene lost 1 base, with 16 bases spanning the gap. This CDR3 has 15 residues. CDR3 residues: CASREGPAVSYEQYF. The CDR3 coding sequence is TGTGCCAGCAGAGAAGGGCCGGCAGTATCCTACGAGCAGTACTTC.

J is TRBJ2-3 and V is TRBV9; a weak D match, TRBD2 (5 bases). The germline CDR1 and CDR2 sequences are SGDLS and YYNGEE. Trimming shortened V by 4 bases and J by 0 bases, and 15 bases separated the two germline ends. This CDR3 contains 16 residues. The CDR3 sequence: CASSPSPGSSTDTQYF. CDR3 in DNA: TGTGCCAGCAGCCCCTCCCCGGGGTCTAGCACAGATACGCAGTATTTT.

The V and J genes are TRBV27 and TRBJ1-5; TRBD1 aligns across 7 bases. V trimming: 6 bases; J trimming: 3 bases; junction bases outside the gene matches: 2. Germline V lookup: CDR1 MNHEY, CDR2 SMNVEV (reference sequence). The CDR3 spans 13 residues. CDR3 in DNA: TGTGCCAGCAGAGGGACAGACAATCAGCCCCAGCATTTT. This sequence encodes CASRGTDNQPQHF.

The chain joins TRBV11-3 to TRBJ1-3; D unclear. Germline CDR1 SGHNT, CDR2 YENEEA. The CDR3 loop spans 13 amino acids. Trimming pared 4 bases from V and 1 base from J, leaving 5 bases between. The CDR3 loop reads CASSSGSGNTIYF. Written as DNA, the CDR3 is TGTGCCAGCAGCTCCGGATCTGGAAACACCATATATTTT.

The chain has TRBV12-5 and TRBJ2-4; D not certain. Germline V gene data show CDR1 as LGHNT and CDR2 as FRNRAP. The V end was cut by 0 bases, the J end by 0 bases, with 12 bases between. CDR3 size: 17 residues. The CDR3 loop reads CASGLVVTVGAKNIQYF. Here the CDR3 DNA reads TGTGCTAGTGGTTTGGTAGTTACAGTAGGAGCCAAAAACATTCAGTACTTC.

The CDR3 sequence: CASSVANTEAFF. CDR3 DNA sequence: TGTGCCAGCAGTGTCGCGAACACTGAAGCTTTCTTT. This chain links TRBV2 with TRBJ1-1; the D is unclear. Deletions cut 4 bases from V and 1 base from J, with 4 bases between. This CDR3 comprises 12 residues. CDR1 is SNHLY, CDR2 FYNNEI, per germline.

The V and J genes are TRBV6-1 and TRBJ2-7; maybe TRBD1 (5 bases). The CDR3 is 14 amino acids. The germline CDR1 and CDR2 sequences are MNHNS and SASEGT. Deletions cut 10 bases from V and 0 bases from J, with 16 bases between. The CDR3 spells CAIQPTGVSYEQYF. CDR3 nucleotides: TGTGCCATCCAGCCAACAGGCGTCTCCTACGAGCAGTACTTC.

This chain joins TRBV6-6 and TRBJ2-5, with 9 positions matching TRBD2. Trimming took 2 bases from V and 6 from J; bases not matched to a gene: 4. This CDR3 is 14 amino acids long. Germline values: CDR1 MNHNY, CDR2 SVGAGI (reference sequence). The DNA of the CDR3 is TGTGCCAGCAGTTACGGGACTAGCACGAAGACCCAGTACTTC. Protein product: CASSYGTSTKTQYF.

The V call is TRBV7-9, the J call TRBJ2-7; 10 bases agree with TRBD1. Germline trimming cut 5 bases from V and 6 bases from J; bases unmatched to any gene: 4. This CDR3 has 13 residues. Germline CDR1 is SEHNR and CDR2 is FQNEAQ (reference sequence). The DNA of the CDR3 is TGTGCCAGCAGCGAGACAGGGGGCGGCGAGCAGTACTTC. Translation: CASSETGGGEQYF.

The chain employs TRBV19 and TRBJ2-7; 12 bases line up with TRBD2. Looked up from germline, CDR1 is LNHDA and CDR2 is SQIVND (reference sequence). V lost 4 bases, J lost 3 bases, and 7 bases stayed unmatched. This CDR3 is 16 amino acids long. The CDR3 DNA reads as TGTGCCAGTAGTAGAACTAGCGGGAGGCAATACTACGAGCAGTACTTC. Its translation: CASSRTSGRQYYEQYF.

The sample holds a few counts of this clone. The chain couples TRBV29-1 to TRBJ2-2, with TRBD1 as a possible D gene (7 bases). The V and J ends lost 3 bases and 3 bases respectively, with 8 bases between them. CDR3 length: 13 amino acids. The V gene's germline CDR1 is SQVTM and CDR2 ANQGSEA. The CDR3 DNA reads as TGCAGCGTTGACAGGGGGGACACCGGGGAGCTGTTTTTT. Translation gives CSVDRGDTGELFF.

The chain couples TRBV6-1 to TRBJ1-1; 8 bases are a match to TRBD1. The CDR3 extends over 14 amino acids. The V and J ends lost 7 bases and 4 bases, in that order; junction bases with no gene match: 8. Germline CDR1 and CDR2: MNHNS and SASEGT. CDR3 loop: CASTDREVVTEAFF. CDR3 DNA: TGTGCCAGCACGGACAGGGAAGTGGTCACTGAAGCTTTCTTT.

The CDR3 region is CARSQDAGAGRFEQYV. The CDR3 DNA sequence: TGTGCCAGAAGCCAGGACGCAGGGGCTGGTCGGTTCGAGCAGTACGTC. This rearrangement joins TRBV5-3 to TRBJ2-7; maybe TRBD1 (6 bases). TRBV5-3 is classed as an ORF, of uncertain function. With 4 bases removed from V and 6 bases from J, the gap between germline ends came to 23 bases. CDR3 length equals 16 residues.

This chain links TRBV30 with TRBJ1-6; D call uncertain. Germline loops: CDR1 GTSNPN, CDR2 SVGIG (reference sequence). The V and J ends lost 1 base and 9 bases respectively, with 4 bases between them. The CDR3 length is 11 residues. The CDR3 is CAWSAVSPLHF. DNA for the CDR3: TGTGCCTGGAGTGCGGTTTCACCCCTCCACTTT.

Remarks on this clone: Other DNA sequences in the same sample also yield this CDR3. V gene TRBV7-9 combines with J gene TRBJ1-5, with unresolved D. The CDR3 is 13 residues long. The germline CDR1 and CDR2 sequences are SEHNR and FQNEAQ (reference sequence). Between the trimmed V and J ends, which lost 3 bases and 2 bases, there was a span of 5 bases. The CDR3 DNA reads as TGTGCCAGCAGCTTTGGGGGCAATCAGCCCCAGCATTTT. Residues: CASSFGGNQPQHF.

V and J are TRBV30 and TRBJ2-1; D tentatively fits TRBD1 or TRBD2 (5 bases each). CDR3 length: 13 amino acids. With 4 bases removed from V and 0 bases from J, the gap between germline ends came to 7 bases. The V gene's germline CDR1 is GTSNPN and CDR2 SVGIG (reference sequence). The CDR3 sequence is CAWMGVSYNEQFF. Here the CDR3 DNA reads TGTGCCTGGATGGGGGTCTCCTACAATGAGCAGTTCTTC.

The chain couples TRBV4-1 to TRBJ2-5; 10 nucleotides agree with TRBD2. Unmatched junction bases numbered 7, after V lost 1 base and J lost 5 bases. Germline values: CDR1 MGHRA, CDR2 YSYEKL. This CDR3 has 16 residues. In DNA, the CDR3 is TGCGCCAGCAGCCAAGGTAGCGGGAGGACTGGGGAGACCCAGTACTTC. Its protein product is CASSQGSGRTGETQYF.

Here the CDR3 reads CASSGGLGQETQYF. CDR3 sequence (DNA): TGTGCCAGCAGTGGGGGACTAGGTCAAGAGACCCAGTACTTC. This sequence joins TRBV25-1 and TRBJ2-5; 8 nucleotides align to TRBD2. The CDR3 sequence is 14 residues long. The V gene's germline CDR1 is MGHDK and CDR2 SYGVNS. J gave up 2 bases and V 4 bases, and 3 bases lay outside the gene matches.

CDR3 in amino acids: CASSLGRNTEAFF. DNA for the CDR3: TGTGCCAGCAGCCTTGGCCGGAACACTGAAGCTTTCTTT. The chain carries TRBV7-3 and TRBJ1-1; D is uncertain. The CDR3 has 13 residues. CDR1 is SGHTA, CDR2 FQGTGA, per germline. V was clipped by 5 bases and J by 1 base, with 8 bases between them.

The chain couples TRBV5-4 to TRBJ1-1; no clear D. The ends were cut back, 0 bases at V and 2 bases at J, with 14 bases in the middle. This CDR3 has 16 amino acids. CDR1 is SGHNT and CDR2 is YYREEE in the germline V gene (reference sequence). The CDR3 sequence is CASSLDSTSANTEAFF. CDR3 nucleotides: TGTGCCAGCAGCTTGGATTCTACTTCAGCTAACACTGAAGCTTTCTTT.

This clone appeared once. DNA for the CDR3: TGCAGCGTACAGGAAGCTAACTATGGCTACACCTTC. Protein sequence: CSVQEANYGYTF. This sequence joins TRBV29-1 and TRBJ1-2, with D possibly being TRBD1 (5 bases). Germline CDR1 reads SQVTM; CDR2 reads ANQGSEA. V dropped 6 bases and J dropped 0 bases, with 8 bases sitting between them. The CDR3 consists of 12 residues.

The CDR3 reads CASSRQENTGELFF. Here the CDR3 DNA reads TGTGCCAGCAGTCGACAGGAAAACACCGGGGAGCTGTTTTTT. This chain connects TRBV2 to TRBJ2-2; D perhaps matches TRBD1 (6 bases). Germline V gene data show CDR1 as SNHLY and CDR2 as FYNNEI. This CDR3 comprises 14 residues. With 5 bases removed from V and 2 bases from J, the gap between germline ends came to 9 bases. The entire variable domain, with the rest obtained from reference TRBV2 and TRBJ2-2, is as follows: EPEVTQTPSHQVTQMGQEVILRCVPISNHLYFYWYRQILGQKVEFLVSFYNNEISEKSEIFDDQFSVERPDGSNFTLKIRSTKLEDSAMYFCASSRQENTGELFFGEGSRLTVL.

The chain is built from TRBV27 and TRBJ2-3; perhaps TRBD2 as D (5 bases). V was clipped by 5 bases and J by 3 bases, with 12 bases between them. Germline CDR1 MNHEY, CDR2 SMNVEV (reference sequence). The CDR3 totals 14 residues. CDR3 residues: CASSAGLPTDTQYF. CDR3 nucleotide sequence: TGTGCCAGCAGTGCCGGACTGCCTACAGATACGCAGTATTTT.

This chain uses TRBV19 with TRBJ2-1; 12 positions match TRBD2. The V gene end was trimmed by 4 bases and the J gene end by 5 bases; junction bases not matched to a gene: 9. CDR3 length equals 17 residues. CDR1 LNHDA and CDR2 SQIVND come from the germline V gene (reference sequence). This CDR3 is CASSTRTSGKRDNEQFF. CDR3 bases: TGTGCCAGTAGTACGCGGACTAGCGGGAAAAGGGACAATGAGCAGTTCTTC.